This passage covers 2 T cell receptor beta chains from one sample sequenced in a study of T cell responses to AZD1222 COVID-19 vaccine (dated by TCRdb to about 2021). The protocol used for the library was the immunoSEQ multiplex PCR assay. TCRdb's version of the immuneACCESS table is confined to in-frame rearrangements and falls short of the full clone set. An unresolved V gene accounts for under half of the shortfall where checked; the remainder is of unknown origin. Recorded for this sample are about 200,000 clones; roughly 88% of them occurred a single time. The ten largest clonotypes hold roughly 8% of the sample. The time point label, read with the paper, signifies: baseline before first vaccination. This material consisted of peripheral blood, taken on day 0 of AZD1222 vaccination. The receptor set was obtained from an adult in good health.

The V call is TRBV16, the J call TRBJ1-2; D is unresolved. This CDR3 spans 14 amino acids. Trimming removed 2 bases from V and 4 bases from J, with 11 bases in between. The germline V gene encodes CDR1 KGHSY and CDR2 FQNENV. CDR3 coding DNA: TGTGCCAGCAGCCAACCCCCGAGCTCCTATGGCTACACCTTC. It yields the protein CASSQPPSSYGYTF.

This rearrangement joins TRBV6-5 to TRBJ1-2, with 8 bases matching TRBD1. Germline V gives CDR1 MNHEY, CDR2 SVGAGI. CDR3 length: 16 residues. Unmatched junction bases numbered 9, after V lost 0 bases and J lost 6 bases. The CDR3 DNA reads TGTGCCAGCAGTTACTCGAAGCATTCAGGGGGCAATGGCTACACCTTC. It translates to CASSYSKHSGGNGYTF.